Listed here are 15 T cell receptor beta chains from one sample, sequenced in a study of patients and donors after allogeneic stem cell transplantation. TCRdb passed the RT-PCR reads through MiXCR, listing each CDR3 protein once. This table has about 960,000 distinct CDR3 sequences, about 20% appearing once. The sequencing sample was made of blood, either unsorted or a sorted T cell fraction (not recorded which). These receptors were taken from a human donor who was either an allogeneic HSCT recipient or a stem cell or donor lymphocyte infusion donor (not recorded which). It is not recorded whose cells these are; they may come from a transplant donor.

The J gene is TRBJ1-5, the V gene TRBV9, with a weak D call TRBD1 (5 bases). Germline values: CDR1 SGDLS, CDR2 YYNGEE. This CDR3 region has 16 residues. V was pared by 0 bases and J by 1 base, with 11 bases between. In DNA, the CDR3 is TGTGCCAGCAGCGTAGGTGGGGGAGGAAGCAATCAGCCCCAGCATTTT. Translating gives CASSVGGGGSNQPQHF.

V is TRBV13 and J is TRBJ2-3, with 7 bases lining up with TRBD2. The CDR3 is made up of 14 amino acids. Germline CDR1 and CDR2: PRHDT and FYEKMQ (reference sequence). J gave up 6 bases and V 3 bases, and 6 bases lay outside the gene matches. The CDR3 sequence: CASSFGTTRDTQYF. Written as DNA, the CDR3 is TGTGCCAGCAGCTTCGGGACTACCAGGGATACGCAGTATTTT.

The rearrangement uses TRBV10-3 and TRBJ1-1; D gene unclear. In germline, CDR1 is ENHRY, CDR2 SYGVKD. V was trimmed by 0 bases and J by 1 base, leaving 9 bases between them. This CDR3 has 15 amino acids. The DNA for the CDR3 is TGTGCCATCAGTGAGTCTGACCGGGGGAACACTGAAGCTTTCTTT. This sequence encodes CAISESDRGNTEAFF.

V usage is TRBV27 and J usage is TRBJ2-7; 7 bases fit TRBD1. CDR3 length: 15 residues. V lost 6 bases to trimming and J lost 0 bases; unmatched junction nucleotides: 8. Germline-derived CDR1 and CDR2 are MNHEY and SMNVEV (reference sequence). The CDR3 DNA follows: TGTGCCAGCAGAATGATACAGGGGAGCTCCTACGAGCAGTACTTC. Translated: CASRMIQGSSYEQYF.

This clonotype was picked up many times. The rearrangement uses TRBV2 and TRBJ1-6, with TRBD1 identical over 8 bases. The V gene end was trimmed by 6 bases and the J gene end by 5 bases; junction bases not matched to a gene: 3. Germline V CDR1 and CDR2: SNHLY, FYNNEI. This CDR3 comprises 14 residues. CDR3 coding DNA: TGTGCCAGCAGCCGGACAGGGAATAATTCACCCCTCCACTTT. Amino acid sequence: CASSRTGNNSPLHF.

The chain combines TRBV10-3 with TRBJ1-2; D gene ambiguous. This CDR3 comprises 11 residues. Between the trimmed V and J ends, which lost 2 bases and 8 bases, there was a span of 6 bases. CDR1 and CDR2 (germline): ENHRY, SYGVKD. CDR3 nucleotides: TGTGCCATCAGTGAGACACAAGGCTACACCTTC. Amino acid sequence: CAISETQGYTF.

The V and J genes are TRBV20-1 and TRBJ2-1; 9 bases map to TRBD1. CDR1 and CDR2 (germline): DFQATT, SNEGSKA (reference sequence). The CDR3 covers 12 residues. Losses at the gene ends were 6 bases for V and 4 bases for J; bases not matched to a gene: 1. Written as DNA, the CDR3 is TGCAGTGCGGGGACAGGGTACAATGAGCAGTTCTTC. Translated, it gives CSAGTGYNEQFF.

In this sample, this clonotype turned up a few times. This rearrangement joins TRBV5-8 to TRBJ1-5; TRBD1 might be the D (6 bases). The CDR3 length is 17 residues. V lost 4 bases, J lost 7 bases, and 24 bases lay in between. Germline V gene lookup returns CDR1 SGHTS and CDR2 YDEGEE. CDR3 in amino acids: CASSPGGGVGGTQPQHF. The CDR3 region has the DNA TGTGCCAGCAGCCCTGGCGGGGGCGTGGGGGGAACCCAGCCCCAGCATTTT.

Many counts were recorded for this clonotype. V is TRBV5-1 and J is TRBJ2-5, with D perhaps TRBD2 (6 bases). This CDR3 region has 12 residues. Germline V gene lookup returns CDR1 SGHRS and CDR2 YFSETQ. Trimming took off 6 bases at V and 3 bases at J, with 9 bases between the two ends. CDR3 in DNA: TGCGCCAGCACTTCGGGGGAAGAGACCCAGTACTTC. It is translated as CASTSGEETQYF.

The J gene is TRBJ2-2, the V gene TRBV11-1; TRBD2 aligns across 12 bases. This CDR3 has 18 amino acids. The trim removed 4 bases at V and 1 base at J, leaving 7 bases unmatched. The V gene's germline CDR1 is SGHAT and CDR2 FQDESV (reference sequence). The CDR3 protein is CASSSRLAGAVNTGELFF. In DNA, the CDR3 is TGTGCCAGCAGCTCCCGACTAGCGGGGGCCGTGAACACCGGGGAGCTGTTTTTT.

To note about this clonotype: At one end, the junction sequence differs from germline, possibly due to a read error. V usage is TRBV25-1 and J usage is TRBJ2-1; 8 bases are a match to TRBD2. The CDR3 runs to 11 residues. Germline assignment: CDR1 MGHDK and CDR2 SYGVNS. CDR3 residues: CASRLGGGPIF. CDR3 DNA sequence: TGTGCCAGCCGATTGGGCGGGGGGCCGATCTTC.

V usage is TRBV24-1 and J usage is TRBJ2-1, with 15 nucleotides matching TRBD2. The CDR3 extends over 15 amino acids. The V gene end was trimmed by 7 bases and the J gene end by 8 bases; junction bases not matched to a gene: 5. Germline CDR1 reads KGHDR; CDR2 reads SFDVKD. The chain's CDR3 is CATRAGLAGGDEQFF. CDR3 coding DNA: TGTGCCACCAGAGCGGGACTAGCGGGAGGCGATGAGCAGTTCTTC.

This clonotype was seen a few times. The rearrangement uses TRBV4-3 and TRBJ1-4; unclear D gene. The CDR3 spans 14 residues. The germline gives CDR1 LGHNA, CDR2 YSLEER. V shed 0 bases and J shed 8 bases, with 10 bases lying between them. CDR3 in DNA: TGCGCCAGCAGCCAAGATCATCTAGGGGAAAAACTGTTTTTT. Protein sequence: CASSQDHLGEKLFF.

There are many counts of this clonotype. CDR3 amino acids: CASSLVSKHVRFF. The CDR3 DNA is TGTGCCAGCAGTTTAGTTTCTAAACATGTTCGGTTCTTC. This chain joins TRBV12-3 or TRBV12-4 and TRBJ2-1; D is unresolved. Trimming shortened V by 1 base and J by 15 bases, and 16 bases separated the two germline ends. CDR3 size: 13 residues.

This clonotype was seen a single time. This chain connects TRBV20-1 to TRBJ2-7; 9 bases are shared with TRBD2. V was clipped by 1 base and J by 4 bases; unmatched bases: 11. Germline-derived CDR1 and CDR2 are DFQATT and SNEGSKA (reference sequence). The CDR3 is 16 residues long. The CDR3 DNA follows: TGCAGTGCTAGAGGGGTTGGTAGCGGGAGCGGGTACGAGCAGTACTTC. It translates to CSARGVGSGSGYEQYF.